This T cell receptor (beta chain) was retrieved from a study of blood T cell repertoires in COVID-19. At the level of the study: Nucleic acid was either cDNA or gDNA, and it came from T cells, B-cell-depleted T cells, or PBMCs.

This clone was counted a few times. The CDR3 has 13 amino acids. The ends were cut back, 3 bases at V and 5 bases at J, with 5 bases in the middle. Germline values: CDR1 MRHNA, CDR2 SNTAGT. Repertoires were generated with immunoSEQ multiplex PCR, while TCRdb's copy carries only in-frame clones and drops some. The data hold 300,000 to 400,000 clones, with about 91% observed a single time. The J gene is TRBJ1-6, the V gene TRBV6-4, with D tentatively TRBD1 (5 bases). Sequencing was carried out using peripheral blood. The TCR sequence derives from a man aged 25-40 years with COVID-19, enrolled during active disease. The CDR3 DNA is TGTGCCAGCAGTGAGGACAATAATTCACCCCTCCACTTT. Its translation is CASSEDNNSPLHF.